The 18 T cell receptor beta chains given below trace back to one sample, sequenced in a study of blood T cell repertoires in COVID-19 (dated by TCRdb to about 2020). Library construction relied on the immunoSEQ multiplex PCR assay. TCRdb limited this immuneACCESS table to in-frame rearrangements with V and J called. A share of clones is missing; checked studies link under half to unresolved V genes, and the rest is unexplained. The sample has around 250,000 clones on record, about 84% of them singletons. The ten largest clones capture 2% to 2.5% of the sample. Sequencing was done on a sample of PBMCs or T cells enriched from blood (not recorded which). Receptors were obtained from a woman aged 50 to 60 who had recovered from COVID-19.

A note on this clone: At one of its ends the junction is not consistent with the germline gene, which may arise from a read error. This chain connects TRBV19 to TRBJ2-3; D may be TRBD2 (5 bases). Looked up from germline, CDR1 is LNHDA and CDR2 is SQIVND (reference sequence). The CDR3 covers 15 residues. CDR3 amino acids: CASSPDRPSIDTQYF. The CDR3, as DNA: TGTGCCAGTAGTCCCGACCGGCCTAGCATAGATACGCAGTATTTT.

The chain joins TRBV7-2 to TRBJ1-6; 10 bases line up with TRBD1. CDR1 SGHTA and CDR2 FQGNSA come from the germline V gene. The CDR3 is 17 residues long. Trimming removed 5 bases from V and 3 bases from J; junction bases left unmatched: 7. The CDR3 nucleotides are TGTGCCAGCAGCATCACCGGGACAGGGGTCTATAATTCACCCCTCCACTTT. This translates into CASSITGTGVYNSPLHF. The variable domain in full, with the rest retrieved from reference TRBV7-2 and TRBJ1-6, is GAGVSQSPSNKVTEKGKDVELRCDPISGHTALYWYRQSLGQGLEFLIYFQGNSAPDKSGLPSDRFSAERTGGSVSTLTIQRTQQEDSAVYLCASSITGTGVYNSPLHFGNGTRLTVT.

The gene calls are TRBV7-8 and TRBJ1-5, with D tentatively TRBD1 (6 bases). Germline assignment: CDR1 SGHVS and CDR2 FQNEAQ. The CDR3 length is 15 residues. Deletions cut 1 base from V and 3 bases from J, with 10 bases between. CDR3 residues: CASSLVAGANQPQHF. CDR3 in DNA: TGTGCCAGCAGCTTAGTTGCAGGGGCCAATCAGCCCCAGCATTTT.

J is TRBJ2-1 and V is TRBV10-3, with 13 nucleotides matching TRBD2. Losses at the gene ends were 5 bases for V and 7 bases for J; bases not matched to a gene: 5. CDR3 size: 15 residues. CDR1 ENHRY and CDR2 SYGVKD come from the germline V gene. The CDR3 DNA sequence: TGTGCCATCAGTCGACTAGCGGGGGGCCTAAATGAGCAGTTCTTC. Amino acid sequence: CAISRLAGGLNEQFF.

This clone is a singleton in its sample. This sequence joins TRBV2 and TRBJ2-7; D is unresolved. The V end was cut by 3 bases, the J end by 0 bases, with 3 bases between. The CDR3 spans 12 residues. CDR1 and CDR2 (germline): SNHLY, FYNNEI. The CDR3 region has the DNA TGTGCCAGCAGTGAGAGCTCCTACGAGCAGTACTTC. Residues: CASSESSYEQYF.

This clone has just one count. The rearrangement uses TRBV6-5 and TRBJ1-1; the match to TRBD1 covers 8 bases. Germline V gene sequence: CDR1 MNHEY, CDR2 SVGAGI. V lost 6 bases to trimming and J lost 0 bases; unmatched junction nucleotides: 3. The CDR3 contains 14 residues. This CDR3 reads CASRGQGLNTEAFF. CDR3 DNA: TGTGCCAGCAGAGGACAGGGCCTGAACACTGAAGCTTTCTTT.

This clone showed up just a few times. This chain links TRBV30 with TRBJ1-1; 8 bases align to TRBD1. Unmatched junction bases numbered 10, after V lost 6 bases and J lost 1 base. This CDR3 region has 15 residues. Per germline, CDR1 GTSNPN and CDR2 SVGIG (reference sequence). CDR3 amino acids: CACQGGTGPNTEAFF. In nucleotides, the CDR3 is TGTGCCTGCCAAGGAGGGACAGGACCGAACACTGAAGCTTTCTTT.

In its sample, this clone was seen once. This chain connects TRBV7-9 to TRBJ1-5; TRBD1 matches at 8 bases. Trimming took 5 bases from V and 7 from J; bases not matched to a gene: 10. Germline V gene data show CDR1 as SEHNR and CDR2 as FQNEAQ (reference sequence). This CDR3 has 15 amino acids. The CDR3 sequence: CASSQGGTGHQPQHF. The CDR3 DNA sequence: TGTGCCAGCAGCCAAGGTGGGACAGGACACCAGCCCCAGCATTTT.

V and J are TRBV11-1 and TRBJ2-7; TRBD2 matches 8 bases. Germline V gives CDR1 SGHAT, CDR2 FQDESV (reference sequence). The V and J ends lost 3 bases and 2 bases, in that order; junction bases with no gene match: 6. The CDR3 is 15 amino acids. The CDR3 DNA sequence: TGTGCCAGCAGCTTGGGCGGGAGGCGGCCCTACGAGCAGTACTTC. It codes for CASSLGGRRPYEQYF.

The chain joins TRBV30 to TRBJ1-2; D is possibly TRBD1 (6 bases). V was clipped by 2 bases and J by 5 bases, with 18 bases between them. The CDR3 is 15 residues long. Germline CDR1 GTSNPN, CDR2 SVGIG (reference sequence). The CDR3 nucleotides are TGTGCCTGGAGTCCACAGGGTTTAGCCCCATATGGCTACACCTTC. Residues: CAWSPQGLAPYGYTF.

The chain couples TRBV4-1 to TRBJ2-7; D not certain. CDR1 MGHRA and CDR2 YSYEKL come from the germline V gene. V lost 1 base and J lost 0, with 7 bases in between. The CDR3 has 14 residues. The CDR3 sequence: CASSQVQSSYEQYF. The CDR3 DNA reads TGCGCCAGCAGCCAAGTTCAATCCTCCTACGAGCAGTACTTC.

The rearrangement links TRBV3-1 (or the pseudogene TRBV3-2) to TRBJ1-5; 7 bases match TRBD1. Looked up from germline, CDR1 is LGHDT and CDR2 is YNNKEL (reference sequence). J was trimmed by 4 bases and V by 0 bases; bases with no gene match: 3. The CDR3 totals 15 residues. In nucleotides, the CDR3 is TGTGCCAGCAGCCAAGACCGGGACAGAAATCAGCCCCAGCATTTT. This codes for CASSQDRDRNQPQHF.

The rearrangement links TRBV7-9 to TRBJ2-5, with a possible D match to TRBD1 (6 bases). The CDR3 length is 15 residues. V lost 1 base, J lost 3 bases, and 12 bases lay in between. Germline values: CDR1 SEHNR, CDR2 FQNEAQ (reference sequence). CDR3 DNA sequence: TGTGCCAGCAGCTTAGTGGCAGGACAGAAAGAGACCCAGTACTTC. Amino acid sequence: CASSLVAGQKETQYF.

The chain employs TRBV19 and TRBJ1-5, with a weak D call TRBD1 (5 bases). V lost 5 bases, J lost 0 bases, and 11 bases lay in between. Germline V gene data show CDR1 as LNHDA and CDR2 as SQIVND (reference sequence). The CDR3 totals 15 residues. The CDR3 DNA sequence: TGTGCCAGTAGTCCAGGGTACGTTAGCAATCAGCCCCAGCATTTT. Protein: CASSPGYVSNQPQHF.

The chain uses TRBV7-2 and TRBJ2-4, with D possibly TRBD2 on 5 matching bases. This CDR3 comprises 13 residues. Trimming pared 5 bases from V and 7 bases from J, leaving 12 bases between. Germline V gene lookup returns CDR1 SGHTA and CDR2 FQGNSA. This chain's CDR3 is CASSGPPGNIQYF. CDR3 DNA sequence: TGTGCCAGCAGCGGACCGCCGGGGAACATTCAGTACTTC.

CDR3 protein: CASSAQGASLVSGPYNEQFF. In DNA, the CDR3 is TGTGCCAGTAGTGCCCAGGGGGCCTCACTGGTCAGTGGGCCCTACAATGAGCAGTTCTTC. The rearrangement uses TRBV19 and TRBJ2-1; 8 bases are shared with TRBD1. Per germline, CDR1 LNHDA and CDR2 SQIVND (reference sequence). The CDR3 totals 20 residues. Trimming removed 5 bases from V and 2 bases from J; junction bases left unmatched: 20.

J is TRBJ1-5 and V is TRBV19; the D is unclear. The V gene lost 5 bases and the J gene lost 0 bases, with 11 bases spanning the gap. Germline-derived CDR1 and CDR2 are LNHDA and SQIVND (reference sequence). The CDR3 consists of 15 residues. The CDR3 sequence: CASSWQVNSNQPQHF. The CDR3 nucleotides are TGTGCCAGTAGTTGGCAGGTCAATAGCAATCAGCCCCAGCATTTT.

V is TRBV4-3 and J is TRBJ1-4; D might be TRBD1 (5 bases). V lost 4 bases, J lost 4 bases, and 19 bases lay in between. The germline V gene encodes CDR1 LGHNA and CDR2 YSLEER. The CDR3 is made up of 17 amino acids. CDR3 sequence reads: CASSLQGPPINNEKLFF. CDR3 bases: TGCGCCAGCAGCCTTCAGGGTCCGCCCATCAATAATGAAAAACTGTTTTTT.